The sequence of this TCR beta chain was determined in a study of kidney transplant recipient with SARS-CoV-2 infection (dated by TCRdb to about 2021). The time point tag for this specimen amounts to: pre-pandemic baseline sample and day 111 after first positive SARS-CoV-2 test. This clonotype was counted ten times or more. Its antigen is unknown. No base qualities exist here, and no much larger clone lies one base off it. V drops 7 bases and J drops 5 bases, leaving 25 bases in between. From its cysteine to its phenylalanine, the CDR3 spans 18 amino acids. The sequence is cut down to CDR3 DNA, 54 bases in frame from base 1. The instrument given in TCRdb is Illumina MiSeq. The peripheral T cell repertoire was profiled for human TCRbeta genes. The authors processed their data as follows. Beta-binomial modelling was used to test for differences in clonotype abundance while accounting for variability over time. Expanded clonotypes were screened against the ImmuneCODE reference database of SARS-CoV-2-associated TCRs and were mapped to viral genome regions. Additional repertoire analyses examined TRBV gene usage, CDR3 length, CDR3 amino acid overlap between time points, distributions of clonotype abundance, and Jaccard similarity. The public sequencing data were trimmed at Q25 with fastp and processed into clonotypes with MiXCR by TCRdb, which kept only in-frame beta chains. Every entry covers one CDR3 protein and lists the most common genes and DNA from its rows. Here the V and J calls rest on TCRdb's processing, not on the authors' analysis. For this sample the table gives roughly 250,000 distinct CDR3 sequences, of which about 28% were detected only once. Clones ranked in the top ten supply under 9.5% of the sample.

This chain is built from TRBV5-7 and TRBJ2-6, with the identity of the D gene unclear. TRBV5-7 is an open reading frame whose function is uncertain. The receptor comes from a male patient aged 25-45 years who had COVID-19 and was a kidney transplant recipient. After a transplant, the donor of the graft may account for some T cells. The sequences come from a blood sample, collected at baseline and between days 110 and 120 from a kidney transplant recipient. The CDR3 region has the sequence CASFSLSCVQSRANVLTF. The DNA sequence is given as TGTGCCAGCTTCAGCTTATCTTGCGTACAAAGTCGGGCCAACGTCCTGACTTTC.